This entry lists 30 T cell receptor beta chains sequenced from one sample in a study of cytomegalovirus exposure and HLA in healthy donors (dated by TCRdb to 2016 to 2017). Library preparation used the immunoSEQ multiplex PCR assay. For the multiplex PCR, a mixture combining 60 forward primers for TCR Vbeta segments and 13 reverse primers for TCR Jbeta segments was used. The source is immuneACCESS, and TCRdb retained only in-frame sequences with V and J called. Part of the clones is not carried over; for the studies checked, unresolved V genes explain less than half of this, and the remainder is unexplained. In all, the sample holds over 150,000 clones, and 80% of those were seen once. Of the sample, about 0.64% is held by the ten largest clones. The source material was PBMCs. The source of these receptors is a boy aged 10-17 years in good health and CMV-seronegative.

V and J are TRBV10-3 and TRBJ1-1; tentative D call: TRBD1 (6 bases). The CDR3 is 15 residues long. CDR1 is ENHRY and CDR2 is SYGVKD in the germline V gene. The V and J ends lost 7 bases and 2 bases respectively, with 17 bases between them. The CDR3 is CAITSVRGRNTEAFF. CDR3 bases: TGTGCCATCACCTCGGTCAGGGGCCGAAACACTGAAGCTTTCTTT.

The J gene is TRBJ1-1, the V gene TRBV7-9, with D perhaps TRBD1 (6 bases). The germline V gene has CDR1 SEHNR and CDR2 FQNEAQ (reference sequence). This CDR3 region has 14 residues. V dropped 5 bases and J dropped 4 bases, with 14 bases sitting between them. The CDR3 DNA reads TGTGCCAGCAGCCTACAGGGTAGTGGCACTGAAGCTTTCTTT. Protein sequence: CASSLQGSGTEAFF.

The CDR3 DNA reads TGTGCCAGCAGCACAGGCAGGGGCCCCCTCTACGAGCAGTACTTC. Translated: CASSTGRGPLYEQYF. The chain combines TRBV7-6 with TRBJ2-7; TRBD1 is a possible D gene (6 bases). Germline lookup yields CDR1 SGHVS and CDR2 FNYEAQ. The ends were cut back, 5 bases at V and 3 bases at J, with 17 bases in the middle. The CDR3 length is 15 residues.

The chain links TRBV5-6 to TRBJ2-7; D unclear. Germline V lookup: CDR1 SGHDT, CDR2 YYEEEE. The CDR3 has 14 amino acids. With 6 bases removed from V and 6 bases from J, the gap between germline ends came to 19 bases. CDR3 nucleotides: TGTGCCAGCACCCTTCGTTTCCAGCGCCGCGAGCAGTACTTC. Translating it yields CASTLRFQRREQYF.

The rearrangement uses TRBV30 and TRBJ1-6; the D gene is possibly TRBD1 (5 bases). CDR1 and CDR2 from the germline V gene are GTSNPN and SVGIG (reference sequence). The CDR3 contains 13 residues. Trimming left V 8 bases short and J 6 bases short, with 14 bases between. CDR3 in DNA: TGTGCCGGTGAGCAGGGAAGTAATTCACCCCTCCACTTT. Protein product: CAGEQGSNSPLHF.

The J gene is TRBJ2-1, the V gene TRBV15; 10 bases fit TRBD2. CDR3 length equals 13 residues. V was pared by 3 bases and J by 14 bases, with 7 bases of the junction left unmatched. Germline CDR1 reads LNHNV; CDR2 reads YYDKDF (reference sequence). The CDR3 loop reads CATSRGTTSGKFF. The CDR3 DNA reads as TGTGCCACCAGCAGGGGGACTACTAGCGGGAAGTTCTTC. The full variable domain, its missing parts supplied by reference TRBV15 and TRBJ2-1, is DAMVIQNPRYQVTQFGKPVTLSCSQTLNHNVMYWYQQKSSQAPKLLFHYYDKDFNNEADTPDNFQSRRPNTSFCFLDIRSPGLGDTAMYLCATSRGTTSGKFFGPGTRLTVL.

The genes are TRBV12-5 and TRBJ1-5, with 9 bases identical to TRBD1. The V gene end was trimmed by 5 bases and the J gene end by 6 bases; junction bases not matched to a gene: 23. This CDR3 spans 20 amino acids. The V gene's germline CDR1 is LGHNT and CDR2 FRNRAP. The CDR3 here is CASGRPGTGTGSGASQPQHF. The DNA of the CDR3 is TGTGCTAGTGGTCGGCCCGGGACAGGGACCGGGTCTGGGGCTAGTCAGCCCCAGCATTTT.

The gene calls are TRBV7-3 and TRBJ2-1; no firm D call. The CDR3 is made up of 15 amino acids. Germline assignment: CDR1 SGHTA and CDR2 FQGTGA. V shed 5 bases and J shed 0 bases, with 11 bases lying between them. The DNA for the CDR3 is TGTGCCAGCAGCCCCGTACCGAGCTCCTACAATGAGCAGTTCTTC. This translates into CASSPVPSSYNEQFF.

V and J are TRBV7-2 and TRBJ2-3; 8 bases agree with TRBD2. Germline values: CDR1 SGHTA, CDR2 FQGNSA. This CDR3 comprises 16 residues. Trimming at V came to 2 bases and at J to 5 bases, leaving 9 bases not matched to a gene. CDR3 sequence: CASSLLSGSGIDTQYF. The CDR3 nucleotides read TGTGCCAGCAGCTTACTAAGCGGGAGTGGCATAGATACGCAGTATTTT.

This rearrangement joins TRBV12-5 to TRBJ1-1; D unclear. V gave up 3 bases and J gave up 7 bases, with 9 bases separating them. Germline CDR1 reads LGHNT; CDR2 reads FRNRAP. The CDR3 is made up of 12 amino acids. The CDR3 sequence is CASGFGPDEAFF. In DNA form, the CDR3 reads TGTGCTAGTGGTTTTGGTCCAGATGAAGCTTTCTTT.

The chain combines TRBV9 with TRBJ2-1; 7 bases agree with TRBD1. The CDR3 is made up of 15 amino acids. Trimming removed 4 bases from V and 1 base from J; junction bases left unmatched: 5. The germline gives CDR1 SGDLS, CDR2 YYNGEE. Here the CDR3 reads CASSITDRSYNEQFF. The CDR3 nucleotides read TGTGCCAGCAGCATTACGGACAGGTCCTACAATGAGCAGTTCTTC.

The genes are TRBV7-9 and TRBJ2-7; the match to TRBD1 covers 9 bases. The CDR3 is 15 residues long. The junction had 8 bases not matched to a gene; V was cut back by 1 base and J by 7 bases. Germline assignment: CDR1 SEHNR and CDR2 FQNEAQ (reference sequence). The CDR3 sequence: CASSLVTGGTEEQYF. The CDR3 DNA is TGTGCCAGCAGCTTAGTTACAGGGGGCACAGAAGAGCAGTACTTC.

Here the CDR3 reads CASSYRTGINEKLFF. The CDR3 DNA sequence: TGTGCCAGCAGCTATCGGACAGGAATTAATGAAAAACTGTTTTTT. The chain combines TRBV11-3 with TRBJ1-4; 7 bases agree with TRBD1. The CDR3 contains 15 residues. The germline gives CDR1 SGHNT, CDR2 YENEEA. J was trimmed by 4 bases and V by 4 bases; bases with no gene match: 6. The whole variable domain, remainder taken from reference TRBV11-3 and TRBJ1-4, is EAGVVQSPRYKIIEKKQPVAFWCNPISGHNTLYWYLQNLGQGPELLIRYENEEAVDDSQLPKDRFSAERLKGVDSTLKIQPAELGDSAVYLCASSYRTGINEKLFFGSGTQLSVL.

This clone was found a few times. V is TRBV7-9 and J is TRBJ1-1, with TRBD1 as a possible D gene (5 bases). Trimming stripped 10 bases from V and 0 bases from J, with 18 bases between. Per germline, CDR1 SEHNR and CDR2 FQNEAQ (reference sequence). The CDR3 runs 15 residues. CDR3 amino acids: CATHQKGQVNTEAFF. The CDR3 DNA is TGTGCCACCCATCAAAAGGGGCAGGTGAACACTGAAGCTTTCTTT. The entire variable domain, with the rest obtained from reference TRBV7-9 and TRBJ1-1, is as follows: DTGVSQNPRHKITKRGQNVTFRCDPISEHNRLYWYRQTLGQGPEFLTYFQNEAQLEKSRLLSDRFSAERPKGSFSTLEIQRTEQGDSAMYLCATHQKGQVNTEAFFGQGTRLTVV.

V usage is TRBV9 and J usage is TRBJ1-2; TRBD1 matches at 8 bases. Germline CDR1 SGDLS, CDR2 YYNGEE. This CDR3 is built from 15 residues. V trimming: 3 bases; J trimming: 5 bases; junction bases outside the gene matches: 9. The CDR3 DNA follows: TGTGCCAGCAGCGCAACGTCAGGGGGCTCGTATGGCTACACCTTC. Translated: CASSATSGGSYGYTF.

V usage is TRBV5-1 and J usage is TRBJ2-7; TRBD2 matches 10 bases. V lost 0 bases and J lost 1; bases outside the gene matches: 4. CDR3 length: 16 amino acids. Per the germline V gene, CDR1 is SGHRS and CDR2 is YFSETQ. The CDR3 loop reads CASSLEASGSSYEQYF. Written as DNA, the CDR3 is TGCGCCAGCAGCTTGGAGGCTAGCGGGAGTTCCTACGAGCAGTACTTC.

The chain uses TRBV27 and TRBJ1-5, with TRBD1 matching 7 bases. This CDR3 contains 13 residues. V lost 8 bases, J lost 1 base, and 2 bases stayed unmatched. Looked up from germline, CDR1 is MNHEY and CDR2 is SMNVEV (reference sequence). DNA of the CDR3: TGTGCCAGCGCACAGGGGAGCAATCAGCCCCAGCATTTT. Residues: CASAQGSNQPQHF.

This clone was seen only a few times. The chain joins TRBV19 to TRBJ1-5; D possibly corresponds to TRBD1 (6 bases). Trimming pared 3 bases from V and 6 bases from J, leaving 9 bases between. The CDR3 spans 13 residues. Germline V gene sequence: CDR1 LNHDA, CDR2 SQIVND (reference sequence). The CDR3 spells CASSMLGGQPQHF. CDR3 DNA sequence: TGTGCCAGTAGTATGTTAGGGGGTCAGCCCCAGCATTTT.

The chain combines TRBV9 with TRBJ1-2; 8 bases align to TRBD1. V lost 3 bases, J lost 4 bases, and 5 bases stayed unmatched. Germline V gives CDR1 SGDLS, CDR2 YYNGEE. The CDR3 sequence is 14 residues long. The CDR3 DNA follows: TGTGCCAGCAGCGGATCAGGGGGCTTCTATGGCTACACCTTC. Protein sequence: CASSGSGGFYGYTF.

V gene TRBV5-4 combines with J gene TRBJ2-1, with a possible D match to TRBD1 (6 bases). Trimming left V 4 bases short and J 6 bases short, with 11 bases between. CDR1 is SGHNT, CDR2 YYREEE, per germline (reference sequence). This CDR3 spans 13 amino acids. The CDR3 DNA follows: TGTGCCAGCAGCATTGGACAGTTCAATGAGCAGTTCTTC. Protein: CASSIGQFNEQFF.

This chain uses TRBV11-1 with TRBJ1-5; a weak D match, TRBD1 (5 bases). The germline V gene encodes CDR1 SGHAT and CDR2 FQDESV (reference sequence). Trimming removed 5 bases from V and 1 base from J, with 12 bases in between. This CDR3 has 15 residues. CDR3 bases: TGTGCCAGCAGCATGTCTGGGGCCAGCAATCAGCCCCAGCATTTT. Translating it yields CASSMSGASNQPQHF.

This sequence joins TRBV27 and TRBJ1-2; D perhaps matches TRBD1 (5 bases). This CDR3 contains 14 residues. Germline V gene lookup returns CDR1 MNHEY and CDR2 SMNVEV (reference sequence). The ends were cut back, 6 bases at V and 4 bases at J, with 15 bases in the middle. CDR3 sequence (DNA): TGTGCCAGCAGCTTCGGGGGGGGGAGCTATGGCTACACCTTC. It specifies CASSFGGGSYGYTF.

This clone was seen more than once but under ten times. J is TRBJ1-6 and V is TRBV27; TRBD1 agrees at 7 bases. CDR3 length equals 15 residues. The germline CDR1 and CDR2 sequences are MNHEY and SMNVEV (reference sequence). Trimming took 5 bases from V and 9 from J; bases not matched to a gene: 10. CDR3 coding DNA: TGTGCCAGCAGTACCCAGGGGGGTGGAGGTTCACCCCTCCACTTT. Its translation: CASSTQGGGGSPLHF.

This chain links TRBV28 with TRBJ2-5, with D perhaps matching TRBD2 (6 bases). V lost 8 bases to trimming and J lost 5 bases, with 21 bases between them. CDR3 size: 15 residues. CDR1 and CDR2 (germline): MDHEN, SYDVKM. The CDR3 DNA reads as TGTGCCAGCGCGAATCCGGGAGCATCTGGGGAGACCCAGTACTTC. It is translated as CASANPGASGETQYF.

The chain combines TRBV30 with TRBJ2-3, with TRBD2 as a possible D gene (7 bases). Germline V gene data show CDR1 as GTSNPN and CDR2 as SVGIG (reference sequence). This CDR3 contains 14 residues. V was trimmed by 4 bases and J by 7 bases, leaving 18 bases between them. The CDR3, as DNA: TGTGCCTGGAAAGTAGGGGGGGCTAGCAATACGCAGTATTTT. It codes for CAWKVGGASNTQYF.

V and J are TRBV19 and TRBJ2-1; TRBD2 matches at 7 bases. The CDR3 length is 14 residues. With V trimmed by 3 bases and J by 7 bases, 6 bases remained unmatched. Germline lookup yields CDR1 LNHDA and CDR2 SQIVND (reference sequence). This CDR3 reads CASSMVWGGNEQFF. CDR3 nucleotide sequence: TGTGCCAGTAGTATGGTTTGGGGAGGGAATGAGCAGTTCTTC.

The CDR3 protein is CASSFGGSSSYNEQFF. CDR3 coding DNA: TGTGCCAGCAGCTTCGGCGGGTCGAGCTCCTACAATGAGCAGTTCTTC. The chain links TRBV11-1 to TRBJ2-1; tentatively, D is TRBD2 (5 bases). The CDR3 is 16 residues long. V was pared by 3 bases and J by 0 bases, with 12 bases between. Per the germline V gene, CDR1 is SGHAT and CDR2 is FQDESV (reference sequence).

The chain carries TRBV4-1 and TRBJ1-2; 9 positions match TRBD1. This CDR3 has 17 amino acids. V lost 2 bases, J lost 3 bases, and 10 bases stayed unmatched. CDR1 is MGHRA and CDR2 is YSYEKL in the germline V gene. The CDR3 coding sequence is TGCGCCAGCAGCCAACCCCTCGACACAGGGGGCCACTATGGCTACACCTTC. This codes for CASSQPLDTGGHYGYTF.

The chain uses TRBV19 and TRBJ2-3, with D possibly TRBD1 on 6 matching bases. Trimming pared 9 bases from V and 3 bases from J, leaving 19 bases between. Germline assignment: CDR1 LNHDA and CDR2 SQIVND (reference sequence). CDR3 length: 15 amino acids. In DNA form, the CDR3 reads TGTGCCAGCGGAGCTCGAGGGGGAAGGACAGATACGCAGTATTTT. Translated: CASGARGGRTDTQYF.

The chain recombines TRBV6-1 with TRBJ2-3; no clear D gene. Trimming left V 5 bases short and J 1 base short, with 13 bases between. Germline loops: CDR1 MNHNS, CDR2 SASEGT. This CDR3 is built from 15 residues. CDR3 nucleotides: TGTGCCAGCAGTTCACAGCTATACGGCACAGATACGCAGTATTTT. This gives the protein CASSSQLYGTDTQYF.